Shown below are 25 T cell receptor beta chains from a single sample sequenced in a study of shared clonotypes between healthy human individuals. Generated by immunoSEQ multiplex PCR, the TCRdb table keeps only in-frame clones and is missing some. The table has about 120,000 clones, under 70% seen once. Sample: memory CD8+ T cells sorted from blood. The subset: CD45RO+ cells pooled with CCR7-negative TemRA cells. These receptors originate from a woman in her twenties or thirties in good health.

This clone was recorded a few times. J is TRBJ2-2 and V is TRBV10-1, with a tentative D call TRBD2 (6 bases). The CDR3 runs to 16 residues. Germline lookup yields CDR1 WNHNN and CDR2 SYGVQD (reference sequence). Trimming left V 2 bases short and J 5 bases short, with 15 bases between. Here the CDR3 reads CASSESTGRATGELFF. CDR3 bases: TGCGCCAGCAGTGAGAGTACCGGGAGAGCAACCGGGGAGCTGTTTTTT.

This clone was seen a few times. This chain's CDR3 is CASSYEERRGYEQYF. For the CDR3, the DNA is TGTGCCAGCAGTTACGAAGAGCGAAGGGGCTACGAGCAGTACTTC. The rearrangement joins TRBV6-5 to TRBJ2-7; possible D gene TRBD1, 5 bases. There are 15 residues in the CDR3. Trimming stripped 2 bases from V and 3 bases from J, with 14 bases between. Germline values: CDR1 MNHEY, CDR2 SVGAGI.

J is TRBJ2-7 and V is TRBV7-9; 13 bases are shared with TRBD2. The CDR3 has 16 amino acids. The germline V gene has CDR1 SEHNR and CDR2 FQNEAQ (reference sequence). V trimming: 5 bases; J trimming: 3 bases; junction bases outside the gene matches: 7. Here the CDR3 reads CASSPLAGGLNYEQYF. CDR3 coding DNA: TGTGCCAGCAGCCCACTAGCGGGAGGGCTGAACTACGAGCAGTACTTC.

This clone showed up many times. The chain is built from TRBV19 and TRBJ2-7; D remains ambiguous. Germline V gene lookup returns CDR1 LNHDA and CDR2 SQIVND (reference sequence). Trimming pared 8 bases from V and 6 bases from J, leaving 14 bases between. CDR3 length: 12 residues. In nucleotides, the CDR3 is TGTGCCAGTGGGTCACTTGGAGCCGAGCAGTACTTC. Translation: CASGSLGAEQYF. The full variable domain, with the rest looked up from reference TRBV19 and TRBJ2-7, is DGGITQSPKYLFRKEGQNVTLSCEQNLNHDAMYWYRQDPGQGLRLIYYSQIVNDFQKGDIAEGYSVSREKKESFPLTVTSAQKNPTAFYLCASGSLGAEQYFGPGTRLTVT.

The rearrangement uses TRBV6-1 and TRBJ1-2; D uncertain. CDR3 length equals 12 residues. Germline CDR1 reads MNHNS; CDR2 reads SASEGT. V lost 1 base and J 3 bases, leaving 3 bases between the germline ends. This chain's CDR3 is CASSEVDYGYTF. The CDR3, as DNA: TGTGCCAGCAGTGAAGTAGACTATGGCTACACCTTC.

This chain joins TRBV5-4 and TRBJ2-5; no clear D gene. The CDR3 consists of 15 residues. The germline CDR1 and CDR2 sequences are SGHNT and YYREEE (reference sequence). Trimming pared 2 bases from V and 2 bases from J, leaving 13 bases between. CDR3 in amino acids: CASSFSPREQETQYF. The CDR3 DNA is TGTGCCAGCAGCTTTTCCCCCCGAGAGCAAGAGACCCAGTACTTC.

This clone showed up just once. The CDR3 sequence: CASSLSRDRESYEQYF. CDR3 coding DNA: TGTGCCAGCAGCCTAAGCCGGGACAGGGAATCCTACGAGCAGTACTTC. This chain uses TRBV2 with TRBJ2-7, with 9 bases matching TRBD1. With V trimmed by 6 bases and J by 1 base, 10 bases remained unmatched. CDR1 is SNHLY and CDR2 is FYNNEI in the germline V gene. This CDR3 has 16 residues.

This clone has a count of ten or more. The genes are TRBV25-1 and TRBJ2-2; a weak D match, TRBD2 (5 bases). CDR3 length: 14 residues. CDR1 is MGHDK and CDR2 is SYGVNS in the germline V gene. With 4 bases removed from V and 0 bases from J, the gap between germline ends came to 6 bases. The CDR3 is CASSAGSNTGELFF. The CDR3 nucleotides read TGTGCCAGCAGTGCGGGATCGAACACCGGGGAGCTGTTTTTT.

This chain uses TRBV7-9 with TRBJ2-3; possibly TRBD1 or TRBD2 for D (5 bases each). The CDR3 has 13 amino acids. V lost 5 bases and J 6 bases, leaving 12 bases between the germline ends. Germline values: CDR1 SEHNR, CDR2 FQNEAQ (reference sequence). The CDR3 loop reads CASSRDVEDTQYF. Written as DNA, the CDR3 is TGTGCCAGCAGCCGGGACGTCGAGGATACGCAGTATTTT.

The genes are TRBV4-1 and TRBJ2-6; a weak D match, TRBD1 (6 bases). In germline, CDR1 is MGHRA, CDR2 YSYEKL. This CDR3 region has 20 residues. Trimming left V 2 bases short and J 4 bases short, with 24 bases between. The CDR3 nucleotides are TGCGCCAGCAGCCAAAAATTGGGGCCATGGACAGCTTCCGGGGCCAACGTCCTGACTTTC. Translated: CASSQKLGPWTASGANVLTF.

Remarks on this clone: Other DNA sequences in this specimen translate into the identical CDR3. This chain links TRBV28 with TRBJ2-5, with 7 bases aligning to TRBD1. The germline gives CDR1 MDHEN, CDR2 SYDVKM. The CDR3 runs 14 residues. Germline trimming cut 6 bases from V and 1 base from J; bases unmatched to any gene: 5. The CDR3: CASSLRGFQETQYF. In DNA form, the CDR3 reads TGTGCCAGCAGCCTCAGGGGGTTCCAAGAGACCCAGTACTTC.

J is TRBJ2-1 and V is TRBV19; perhaps TRBD2 as D (6 bases). V lost 4 bases, J lost 6 bases, and 10 bases lay in between. The length of the CDR3 is 13 residues. CDR1 is LNHDA, CDR2 SQIVND, per germline (reference sequence). DNA for the CDR3: TGTGCCAGTAGTACGACTAGTATCAATGAGCAGTTCTTC. Translation gives CASSTTSINEQFF. Based on the CDR3 plus reference TRBV19 and TRBJ2-1, the full variable domain is DGGITQSPKYLFRKEGQNVTLSCEQNLNHDAMYWYRQDPGQGLRLIYYSQIVNDFQKGDIAEGYSVSREKKESFPLTVTSAQKNPTAFYLCASSTTSINEQFFGPGTRLTVL.

The chain carries TRBV6-5 and TRBJ1-5, with TRBD1 identical over 8 bases. Germline CDR1 is MNHEY and CDR2 is SVGAGI. The V segment lost 3 bases and the J segment 3 bases; nucleotides outside the gene matches: 4. CDR3 length: 15 amino acids. CDR3 amino acids: CASSYSDRDNQPQHF. CDR3 DNA sequence: TGTGCCAGCAGTTATTCGGACAGGGACAATCAGCCCCAGCATTTT.

The chain couples TRBV5-6 to TRBJ2-1; 9 nucleotides align to TRBD2. The CDR3 has 16 amino acids. Germline V gene sequence: CDR1 SGHDT, CDR2 YYEEEE. After removal of 0 bases from V and 1 base from J, the junction contained 2 bases not matched to a gene. The CDR3 loop reads CASSLASGRSYNEQFF. In nucleotides, the CDR3 is TGTGCCAGCAGCTTGGCCAGCGGGAGGTCCTACAATGAGCAGTTCTTC.

The chain carries TRBV19 and TRBJ1-5, with 12 bases aligning to TRBD1. Germline lookup yields CDR1 LNHDA and CDR2 SQIVND (reference sequence). V was clipped by 8 bases and J by 7 bases; unmatched bases: 12. The CDR3 is made up of 16 amino acids. CDR3 region: CASQPLGQGAGQPQHF. CDR3 bases: TGTGCCAGTCAACCTTTGGGACAGGGGGCCGGACAGCCCCAGCATTTT.

This chain uses TRBV19 with TRBJ2-5; D perhaps matches TRBD2 (5 bases). The J call may be mistaken, given a closer DNA end match to TRBJ2-7. Germline CDR1 and CDR2: LNHDA and SQIVND (reference sequence). The CDR3 spans 13 residues. CDR3 sequence reads: CASRRTLNYEQYF. In nucleotides, the CDR3 is TGTGCCAGTAGGAGGACTTTAAACTACGAGCAGTACTTC.

The chain recombines TRBV11-2 with TRBJ1-1; D not certain. Trimming took off 5 bases at V and 8 bases at J, with 9 bases between the two ends. This CDR3 region has 11 residues. The germline V gene encodes CDR1 SGHAT and CDR2 FQNNGV. The CDR3 DNA reads TGTGCCAGCAGCCTGGAGGCCGAAGCTTTCTTT. Translating it yields CASSLEAEAFF.

V usage is TRBV10-3 and J usage is TRBJ1-2; TRBD1 is a possible D gene (6 bases). V lost 6 bases, J lost 4 bases, and 12 bases lay in between. Germline V gene lookup returns CDR1 ENHRY and CDR2 SYGVKD. The CDR3 length is 13 residues. Here the CDR3 reads CAIRQGLGYGYTF. DNA for the CDR3: TGTGCCATCAGACAGGGATTGGGCTATGGCTACACCTTC.

This clone was counted ten times or more. V and J are TRBV10-3 and TRBJ1-2; possibly TRBD1 for D (5 bases). Per germline, CDR1 ENHRY and CDR2 SYGVKD. The CDR3 length is 13 residues. The V end lost 8 bases, the J end lost 2 bases, and 12 bases lay between the germline ends. The CDR3 sequence is CAIAERDNYGYTF. The CDR3 DNA is TGTGCCATCGCGGAGCGGGACAACTATGGCTACACCTTC.

The chain employs TRBV7-2 and TRBJ1-2; D is ambiguous. The V end was cut by 5 bases, the J end by 8 bases, with 21 bases between. This CDR3 spans 15 amino acids. Germline assignment: CDR1 SGHTA and CDR2 FQGNSA. CDR3: CASSPWAGLGDGYTF. CDR3 coding DNA: TGTGCCAGCAGCCCCTGGGCCGGCCTGGGCGACGGCTACACCTTC.

The chain combines TRBV30 with TRBJ2-7, with 8 nucleotides matching TRBD2. Germline CDR1 reads GTSNPN; CDR2 reads SVGIG (reference sequence). The CDR3 extends over 13 amino acids. Unmatched junction bases numbered 5, after V lost 5 bases and J lost 2 bases. CDR3 sequence reads: CAWSLAGPYEQYF. In DNA, the CDR3 is TGTGCCTGGTCCTTAGCGGGACCCTACGAGCAGTACTTC. The complete variable domain, with remaining parts taken from reference TRBV30 and TRBJ2-7, reads SQTIHQWPATLVQPVGSPLSLECTVEGTSNPNLYWYRQAAGRGLQLLFYSVGIGQISSEVPQNLSASRPQDRQFILSSKKLLLSDSGFYLCAWSLAGPYEQYFGPGTRLTVT.

The chain uses TRBV29-1 and TRBJ2-2; D uncertain. The V gene lost 1 base and the J gene lost 1 base, with 4 bases spanning the gap. Germline V gene sequence: CDR1 SQVTM, CDR2 ANQGSEA. This CDR3 region has 13 residues. CDR3: CSVEGGNTGELFF. CDR3 coding DNA: TGCAGCGTTGAAGGTGGGAACACCGGGGAGCTGTTTTTT.

This clone was picked up one time. This chain joins TRBV25-1 and TRBJ1-1, with TRBD1 as a possible D gene (6 bases). The germline gives CDR1 MGHDK, CDR2 SYGVNS. V lost 0 bases and J lost 5, with 10 bases in between. The CDR3 is 14 amino acids. The CDR3 sequence: CASSEYYRATEAFF. CDR3 DNA: TGTGCCAGCAGTGAATATTACAGGGCGACTGAAGCTTTCTTT.

This clone was picked up a small number of times. The genes are TRBV30 and TRBJ1-2; D perhaps matches TRBD1 (5 bases). V lost 0 bases, J lost 4 bases, and 9 bases lay in between. Germline assignment: CDR1 GTSNPN and CDR2 SVGIG (reference sequence). This CDR3 spans 13 amino acids. CDR3: CAWSVGGGYGYTF. The DNA for the CDR3 is TGTGCCTGGAGTGTTGGGGGAGGCTATGGCTACACCTTC.

This clone has more than one count but fewer than ten. This chain uses TRBV7-9 with TRBJ2-1, with a possible D match to TRBD2 (5 bases). The V gene's germline CDR1 is SEHNR and CDR2 FQNEAQ (reference sequence). Trimming shortened V by 5 bases and J by 10 bases, and 21 bases separated the two germline ends. The CDR3 runs 15 residues. This chain's CDR3 is CASSPRTAALGEQFF. The CDR3, as DNA: TGTGCCAGCAGCCCCAGGACTGCCGCCTTAGGGGAGCAGTTCTTC.